The 18 T cell receptor beta chains listed next were all sequenced from one sample in a study of vaccination effects on CD4 cells after COVID-19. ViraFEST expansion of antigen-specific CD4+ T cells with viral peptide pools preceded sequencing. Around day 10 of culture, CD4+ T cells were separated out. Either the BNT162b2 or mRNA-1273 vaccine was given to participants in two doses. These TCRs' antigens remain unknown. Produced via immunoSEQ multiplex PCR; TCRdb's table is partial and in-frame only. The sample records 25,000 or so clones, around four fifths being singletons. The sample in question was CD4+ T cells from PBMCs cultured with SARS-CoV-2 spike peptides, obtained after COVID-19 vaccination. The receptor set was obtained from a human donor who received a COVID-19 vaccine.

The CDR3: CASSQELGASGGLGNYEQYF. Written as DNA, the CDR3 is TGTGCCAGCAGCCAAGAACTTGGGGCTAGCGGGGGGTTAGGGAACTACGAGCAGTACTTC. The chain is built from TRBV4-2 and TRBJ2-7; 11 bases fit TRBD2. The CDR3 runs to 20 residues. Per the germline V gene, CDR1 is LGHNA and CDR2 is YNFKEQ. Trimming removed 0 bases from V and 3 bases from J; junction bases left unmatched: 16.

The rearrangement links TRBV7-2 to TRBJ1-2; 7 positions agree with TRBD1. Germline CDR1 and CDR2: SGHTA and FQGNSA. The V gene end was trimmed by 5 bases and the J gene end by 0 bases; junction bases not matched to a gene: 6. This CDR3 has 15 residues. The CDR3 region has the DNA TGTGCCAGCAGCAGCCAGGGGGGAGCTAACTATGGCTACACCTTC. It codes for CASSSQGGANYGYTF.

The chain couples TRBV27 to TRBJ1-1; D perhaps matches TRBD1 (5 bases). This CDR3 has 16 amino acids. Germline V gene lookup returns CDR1 MNHEY and CDR2 SMNVEV (reference sequence). V was pared by 2 bases and J by 0 bases, with 13 bases between. The CDR3 DNA reads as TGTGCCAGCAGTTTAGTGCCGGGCAGGGTGAACACTGAAGCTTTCTTT. Protein product: CASSLVPGRVNTEAFF.

The chain joins TRBV7-9 to TRBJ2-7; D is possibly TRBD1 or TRBD2 (6 bases each). The germline V gene encodes CDR1 SEHNR and CDR2 FQNEAQ (reference sequence). The CDR3 contains 14 residues. V gave up 3 bases and J gave up 4 bases, with 13 bases separating them. In DNA form, the CDR3 reads TGTGCCAGCAGCTTTGGGGGGCCTGATTACGAGCAGTACTTC. This sequence encodes CASSFGGPDYEQYF.

This chain connects TRBV19 to TRBJ2-5, with D unresolved. Trimming shortened V by 4 bases and J by 3 bases, and 9 bases separated the two germline ends. Germline loops: CDR1 LNHDA, CDR2 SQIVND (reference sequence). The CDR3 consists of 13 residues. CDR3 loop: CASSSIQEETQYF. The CDR3 bases are TGTGCCAGTAGTAGTATACAAGAAGAGACCCAGTACTTC.

This clone has more than one count but fewer than ten. The V and J genes are TRBV6-5 and TRBJ2-1; D uncertain. The CDR3 consists of 15 residues. Trimming pared 4 bases from V and 1 base from J, leaving 11 bases between. Germline V gene lookup returns CDR1 MNHEY and CDR2 SVGAGI. This CDR3 is CASSSALWSYNEQFF. The CDR3 DNA is TGTGCCAGCAGTTCGGCCCTTTGGTCCTACAATGAGCAGTTCTTC.

In its sample, this clone is medium-sized. The genes are TRBV11-2 and TRBJ2-5; a weak D match, TRBD2 (7 bases). The CDR3 is 16 amino acids. Trimming pared 0 bases from V and 5 bases from J, leaving 16 bases between. Germline CDR1 and CDR2: SGHAT and FQNNGV. The DNA for the CDR3 is TGTGCCAGCAGCTTAGATCATTCGGGGGGCGGGGAGACCCAGTACTTC. This encodes CASSLDHSGGGETQYF.

V usage is TRBV10-1 and J usage is TRBJ2-7; D call uncertain. CDR1 and CDR2 from the germline V gene are WNHNN and SYGVQD (reference sequence). Trimming left V 3 bases short and J 2 bases short, with 5 bases between. There are 12 residues in the CDR3. The chain's CDR3 is CASSDTTYEQYF. The CDR3 DNA sequence: TGCGCCAGCAGTGACACCACCTACGAGCAGTACTTC.

The chain uses TRBV7-2 and TRBJ1-4; D unclear. Germline assignment: CDR1 SGHTA and CDR2 FQGNSA. The CDR3 has 13 residues. V lost 6 bases, J lost 6 bases, and 11 bases lay in between. This chain's CDR3 is CASRRKVDEKLFF. As DNA, the CDR3 is TGTGCCAGCAGAAGGAAGGTGGATGAAAAACTGTTTTTT.

In its sample, this clone was seen once. The chain couples TRBV10-1 to TRBJ2-3; 11 bases align to TRBD1. Trimming took 1 base from V and 4 from J; bases not matched to a gene: 7. The CDR3 has 17 amino acids. The germline gives CDR1 WNHNN, CDR2 SYGVQD (reference sequence). The CDR3 loop reads CASSEYPGTGGPDTQYF. CDR3 sequence (DNA): TGCGCCAGCAGTGAGTACCCGGGGACAGGGGGTCCAGATACGCAGTATTTT.

In its sample, this clone is medium-sized. This chain links TRBV5-4 with TRBJ2-7; TRBD2 agrees at 8 bases. Germline V gives CDR1 SGHNT, CDR2 YYREEE (reference sequence). The ends lost 0 bases at V and 2 bases at J; junction bases unmatched: 4. The CDR3 loop spans 15 amino acids. DNA of the CDR3: TGTGCCAGCAGCTTGGTTGCGGGAGGTCCCTACGAGCAGTACTTC. Translated: CASSLVAGGPYEQYF.

The chain joins TRBV5-4 to TRBJ1-6; 8 bases fit TRBD1. The CDR3 spans 15 residues. V dropped 6 bases and J dropped 5; count of bases not matched to a gene: 7. Germline V lookup: CDR1 SGHNT, CDR2 YYREEE (reference sequence). The CDR3 reads CASTPDRANNSPLHF. The CDR3 coding sequence is TGTGCCAGCACCCCGGACAGGGCGAATAATTCACCCCTCCACTTT.

The chain uses TRBV7-9 and TRBJ2-1; 7 nucleotides align to TRBD2. CDR3 length equals 15 residues. CDR1 and CDR2 (germline): SEHNR, FQNEAQ (reference sequence). The V segment lost 5 bases and the J segment 10 bases; nucleotides outside the gene matches: 14. The CDR3 nucleotides are TGTGCCAGCAGCCCACCAGCGGGAAGGTCGGGAGAGCAGTTCTTC. This gives the protein CASSPPAGRSGEQFF.

The chain links TRBV27 to TRBJ1-5; D is unclear. Deletions cut 5 bases from V and 5 bases from J, with 10 bases between. Germline assignment: CDR1 MNHEY and CDR2 SMNVEV (reference sequence). The CDR3 runs 13 residues. In DNA, the CDR3 is TGTGCCAGCAGTGAAACGCCGGATCAGCCCCAGCATTTT. It encodes CASSETPDQPQHF.

This chain links TRBV4-1 with TRBJ2-1, with TRBD1 matching 9 bases. The CDR3 runs 16 residues. The germline V gene has CDR1 MGHRA and CDR2 YSYEKL. The trim removed 5 bases at V and 4 bases at J, leaving 9 bases unmatched. This CDR3 reads CASSNRDRANYNEQFF. The DNA of the CDR3 is TGCGCCAGCAGCAACCGGGACAGGGCTAATTACAATGAGCAGTTCTTC.

This clone appeared a few times. The V call is TRBV6-4, the J call TRBJ1-2, with TRBD1 matching 8 bases. The trim removed 2 bases at V and 6 bases at J, leaving 8 bases unmatched. The CDR3 has 15 amino acids. The germline V gene has CDR1 MRHNA and CDR2 SNTAGT. The DNA of the CDR3 is TGTGCCAGCAGTGACGGAAACAGGGGGATAGATGGCTACACCTTC. This translates into CASSDGNRGIDGYTF.

This chain links TRBV19 with TRBJ1-2; D possibly corresponds to TRBD1 (5 bases). The CDR3 contains 15 residues. CDR1 and CDR2 from the germline V gene are LNHDA and SQIVND (reference sequence). V was cut by 3 bases and J by 6 bases, with 17 bases left in between. CDR3 residues: CASSIVVDRGDGYTF. CDR3 coding DNA: TGTGCCAGTAGTATTGTGGTTGACCGAGGGGATGGCTACACCTTC.

The chain employs TRBV5-1 and TRBJ1-4, with D uncertain. This CDR3 is built from 14 residues. CDR1 SGHRS and CDR2 YFSETQ come from the germline V gene. Trimming took off 1 base at V and 6 bases at J, with 10 bases between the two ends. CDR3 DNA sequence: TGCGCCAGCAGCTTGATCGGACGGGATGAAAAACTGTTTTTT. It yields the protein CASSLIGRDEKLFF.